The present T cell receptor beta chain was sequenced within a study of blood T cell repertoires in COVID-19. Whole-study context: Sites in the United States, Italy and Spain provided acute and convalescent COVID-19 samples. PBMCs, B-cell-depleted T cells, or T cells provided the cDNA or gDNA that made up the material.

The CDR3 totals 16 residues. J gave up 3 bases and V 4 bases, and 11 bases lay outside the gene matches. The germline CDR1 and CDR2 sequences are SGHRS and YFSETQ. Authors' processing steps: Amplification of reference gene primers was used by the study to estimate nucleated cell counts. TCRdb's table, derived via immunoSEQ multiplex PCR, lists solely in-frame clones and lacks some. V and J calls plus clone size are reproduced from that table; the DNA served to infer D and trimming. Of roughly 66,000 clones listed, 82% are singletons. Sequenced input: peripheral blood. The sequence came from a man in his sixties with acute or convalescent COVID-19. The chain carries TRBV5-1 and TRBJ2-7; 9 bases map to TRBD1. CDR3 residues: CASSANPGTGYYEQYF. In DNA form, the CDR3 reads TGCGCCAGCAGCGCGAATCCCGGGACAGGGTACTACGAGCAGTACTTC. The full variable domain, its missing parts supplied by reference TRBV5-1 and TRBJ2-7, is KAGVTQTPRYLIKTRGQQVTLSCSPISGHRSVSWYQQTPGQGLQFLFEYFSETQRNKGNFPGRFSGRQFSNSRSEMNVSTLELGDSALYLCASSANPGTGYYEQYFGPGTRLTVT.